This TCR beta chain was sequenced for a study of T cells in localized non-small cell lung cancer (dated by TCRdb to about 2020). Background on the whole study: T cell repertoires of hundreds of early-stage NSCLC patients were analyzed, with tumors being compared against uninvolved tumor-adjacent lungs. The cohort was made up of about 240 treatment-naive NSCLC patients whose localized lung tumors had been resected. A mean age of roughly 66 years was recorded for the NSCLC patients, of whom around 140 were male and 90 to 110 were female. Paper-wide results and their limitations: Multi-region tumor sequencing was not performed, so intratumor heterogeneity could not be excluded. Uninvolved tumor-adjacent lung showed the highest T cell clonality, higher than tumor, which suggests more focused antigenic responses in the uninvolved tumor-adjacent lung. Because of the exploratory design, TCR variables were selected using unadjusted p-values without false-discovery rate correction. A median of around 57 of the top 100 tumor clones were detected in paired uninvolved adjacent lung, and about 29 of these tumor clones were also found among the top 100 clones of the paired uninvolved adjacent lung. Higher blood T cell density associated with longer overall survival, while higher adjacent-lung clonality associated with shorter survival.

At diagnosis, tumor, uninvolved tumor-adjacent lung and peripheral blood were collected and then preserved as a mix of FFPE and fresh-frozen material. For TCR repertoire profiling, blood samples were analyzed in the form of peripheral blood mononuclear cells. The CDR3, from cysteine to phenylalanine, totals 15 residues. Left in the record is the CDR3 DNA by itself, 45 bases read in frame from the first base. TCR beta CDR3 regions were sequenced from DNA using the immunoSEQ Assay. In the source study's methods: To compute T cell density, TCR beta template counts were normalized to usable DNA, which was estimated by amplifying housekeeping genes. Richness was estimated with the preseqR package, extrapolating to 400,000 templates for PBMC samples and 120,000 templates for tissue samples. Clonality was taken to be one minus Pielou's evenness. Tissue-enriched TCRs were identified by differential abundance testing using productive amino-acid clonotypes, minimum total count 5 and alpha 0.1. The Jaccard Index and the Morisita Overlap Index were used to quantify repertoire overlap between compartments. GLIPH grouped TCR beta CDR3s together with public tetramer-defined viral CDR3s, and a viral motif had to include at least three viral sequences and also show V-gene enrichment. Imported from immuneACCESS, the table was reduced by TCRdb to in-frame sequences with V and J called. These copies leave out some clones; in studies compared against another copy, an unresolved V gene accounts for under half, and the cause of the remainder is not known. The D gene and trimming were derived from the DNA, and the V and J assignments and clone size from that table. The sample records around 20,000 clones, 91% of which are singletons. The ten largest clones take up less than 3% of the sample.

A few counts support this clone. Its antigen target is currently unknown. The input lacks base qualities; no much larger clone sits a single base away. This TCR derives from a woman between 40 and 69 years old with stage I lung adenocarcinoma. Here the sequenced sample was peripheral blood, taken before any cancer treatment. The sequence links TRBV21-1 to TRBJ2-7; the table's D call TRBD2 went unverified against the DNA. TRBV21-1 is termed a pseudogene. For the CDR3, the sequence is CASSKVGGATYEQYF. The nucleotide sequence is TGTGCCAGCAGCAAAGTAGGGGGGGCGACCTACGAGCAGTACTTC.